This is a list of T cell receptor beta chains from one sample in a study of CD8 T cells in ankylosing spondylitis. TCRdb reprocessed the 5' RACE reads with MiXCR, giving one entry per CDR3 protein. This sample carries approximately 400,000 distinct CDR3 sequences, about a sixth of them seen once, and the ten largest clones take over 0.9%. Material for sequencing was blood, either unsorted or a sorted T cell fraction (not recorded which). The receptors here all came from a male donor with ankylosing spondylitis. Each CDR3 is given with its conserved first and last residue. The D gene is left open where the match is weak. Clone size is given for some rows only: seen once, a few or many times, or a class if the clone is expanded.

V gene	J gene	D gene	clone size	CDR3 protein	CDR3 DNA
TRBV5-6	TRBJ2-1	.	.	CAMGPGDRSYNEQFF	TGTGCCATGGGCCCCGGGGACCGCTCCTACAATGAGCAGTTCTTC
TRBV18	TRBJ1-5	.	few	CASSPSTGRQPQHF	TGTGCCAGCTCACCAAGTACAGGGCGGCAGCCCCAGCATTTT
TRBV10-3	TRBJ2-5	.	.	CAISEYETQYF	TGTGCCATCAGTGAGTACGAGACCCAGTACTTC
TRBV20-1	TRBJ2-3	.	few	CSARLLGGKGTDTQYF	TGCAGTGCTAGGCTATTAGGGGGGAAGGGCACAGATACGCAGTATTTT
TRBV4-1	TRBJ1-2	.	few	CASSQEQGRNYGYTF	TGCGCCAGCAGCCAAGAGCAGGGGCGTAACTATGGCTACACCTTC
TRBV3-1	TRBJ2-3	TRBD2	few	CASSQEVGGRGTDTQYF	TGTGCCAGCAGCCAAGAAGTGGGAGGGAGGGGCACAGATACGCAGTATTTT
TRBV11-2	TRBJ2-5	TRBD2	few	CASSSGLAGGLEQETQYF	TGTGCCAGCAGCTCAGGACTAGCGGGGGGATTGGAACAAGAGACCCAGTACTTC
TRBV18	TRBJ2-7	.	.	CASSPPAGTTREQYF	TGTGCCAGCTCACCACCGGCCGGCACGACGCGAGAGCAGTACTTC
TRBV15	TRBJ2-2	TRBD1	.	CATSRDIGTGVNTGELFF	TGTGCCACCAGCAGAGATATCGGGACAGGGGTTAACACCGGGGAGCTGTTTTTT
TRBV5-1	TRBJ2-3	TRBD2	many	CASSWAGTSGGLRTDTQYF	TGCGCCAGCAGCTGGGCCGGGACTAGCGGGGGGCTCCGGACAGATACGCAGTATTTT
TRBV29-1	TRBJ2-1	TRBD2	few	CSVLTSGGSFYNEQFF	TGCAGCGTCTTGACTAGCGGGGGGTCCTTCTACAATGAGCAGTTCTTC
TRBV29-1	TRBJ2-5	TRBD2	.	CSVSGTSGFQETQYF	TGCAGCGTTTCCGGGACTAGCGGTTTCCAAGAGACCCAGTACTTC
TRBV3-1	TRBJ2-1	.	.	CASSQQRSYNEQFF	TGTGCCAGCAGCCAACAGCGCAGTTACAATGAGCAGTTCTTC
TRBV6-5	TRBJ1-2	.	.	CASARGSGGYTF	TGTGCCAGCGCCAGGGGAAGTGGTGGCTACACCTTC
TRBV15	TRBJ2-4	TRBD1	few	CATSRVVGQVAKNIQYF	TGTGCCACCAGCAGAGTAGTGGGACAGGTAGCCAAAAACATTCAGTACTTC
TRBV6-1	TRBJ2-7	TRBD1	few	CASTRQGARYEQYF	TGTGCCAGCACCCGACAGGGGGCGAGATACGAGCAGTACTTC
TRBV7-2	TRBJ2-3	.	.	CASSFAARDTQYF	TGTGCCAGCAGCTTCGCCGCCCGGGATACGCAGTATTTT
TRBV4-1	TRBJ1-2	TRBD1	.	CASSQATGWGYTF	TGCGCCAGCAGCCAGGCGACAGGGTGGGGCTACACCTTC
TRBV5-5	TRBJ2-5	.	.	CASSLGWGRMETQYF	TGTGCCAGCAGCTTGGGGTGGGGGCGAATGGAGACCCAGTACTTC
TRBV2	TRBJ2-2	.	few	CASSATGVTGELFF	TGTGCCAGCAGTGCTACAGGTGTCACCGGGGAGCTGTTTTTT
TRBV6-5	TRBJ2-7	.	.	CASIWREPYEQYF	TGTGCCAGCATTTGGAGGGAGCCCTACGAGCAGTACTTC
TRBV6-2/TRBV6-3	TRBJ2-2	.	.	CASAYNTGELFF	TGTGCCAGCGCCTACAACACCGGGGAGCTGTTTTTT
TRBV4-2	TRBJ2-7	.	.	CASSRRDGDSYEQYF	TGTGCCAGCAGCCGCAGGGACGGCGACTCTTACGAGCAGTACTTC
TRBV10-3	TRBJ2-1	.	.	CAISEATGSSYNEQFF	TGTGCCATCAGTGAGGCTACCGGGAGCTCCTACAATGAGCAGTTCTTC
TRBV27	TRBJ1-2	.	.	CASNGGYGYTF	TGTGCCAGCAACGGGGGCTATGGCTACACCTTC
TRBV20-1	TRBJ1-1	.	.	CSASKEGRGRTEAFF	TGCAGTGCCTCCAAGGAGGGGCGAGGGAGGACTGAAGCTTTCTTT
TRBV12-3/TRBV12-4	TRBJ2-1	TRBD2	.	CASRLGLAGVSEQSF	TGTGCCAGCAGGCTAGGACTAGCGGGAGTGAGTGAGCAGTCCTTC
TRBV5-1	TRBJ2-1	TRBD2	few	CASSLATTSVTYNEQFF	TGCGCCAGCAGCTTAGCGACAACTAGCGTCACCTACAATGAGCAGTTCTTC
TRBV29-1	TRBJ1-3	TRBD1	many	CSATQGSLDKPSGNTIYF	TGCAGCGCTACACAGGGGTCCCTCGATAAACCCTCTGGAAACACCATATATTTT